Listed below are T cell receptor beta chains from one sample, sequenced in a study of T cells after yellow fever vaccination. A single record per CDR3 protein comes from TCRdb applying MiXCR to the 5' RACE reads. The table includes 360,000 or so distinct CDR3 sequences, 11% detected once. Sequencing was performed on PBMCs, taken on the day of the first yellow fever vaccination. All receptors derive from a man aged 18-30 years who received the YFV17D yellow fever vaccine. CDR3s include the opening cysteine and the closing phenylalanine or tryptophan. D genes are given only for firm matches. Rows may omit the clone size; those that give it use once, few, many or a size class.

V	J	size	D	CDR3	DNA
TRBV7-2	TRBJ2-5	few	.	CASRSAPHQTQYF	TGTGCCAGCCGTTCAGCCCCCCACCAGACCCAGTACTTC
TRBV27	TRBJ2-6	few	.	CASSRGGGQGISGANVLTF	TGTGCCAGCAGCCGCGGGGGGGGACAGGGGATCTCTGGGGCCAACGTCCTGACTTTC
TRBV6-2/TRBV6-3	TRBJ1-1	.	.	CASSAGPATEAFF	TGTGCCAGCAGTGCCGGACCTGCTACTGAAGCTTTCTTT
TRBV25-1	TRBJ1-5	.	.	CASSGGPSNQPQHF	TGTGCCAGCAGTGGGGGTCCCTCCAATCAGCCCCAGCATTTT
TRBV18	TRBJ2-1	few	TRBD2	CASAGTSGGVEQFF	TGTGCCAGCGCGGGGACTAGCGGGGGAGTTGAGCAGTTCTTC
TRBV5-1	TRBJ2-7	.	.	CDSSFGQPGRQYF	TGCGACAGCAGCTTCGGACAGCCGGGGAGGCAGTACTTC
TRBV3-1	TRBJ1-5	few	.	CASSHHGTDNQPQHF	TGTGCCAGCAGCCATCACGGGACGGACAATCAGCCCCAGCATTTT
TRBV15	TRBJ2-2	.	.	CATSRVRRGGSGELFF	TGTGCCACCAGCAGAGTTCGCAGGGGTGGGTCCGGGGAGCTGTTTTTT
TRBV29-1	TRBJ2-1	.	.	CSVEGVNYNEQFF	TGCAGCGTTGAAGGAGTCAACTACAATGAGCAGTTCTTC
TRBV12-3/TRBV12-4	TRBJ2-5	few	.	CASSFPFGDPGSTQYF	TGTGCCAGCAGTTTTCCTTTCGGGGACCCGGGGTCGACCCAGTACTTC
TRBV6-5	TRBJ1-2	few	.	CASSYSSAVIYGYTF	TGTGCCAGCAGTTACTCATCGGCCGTGATCTATGGCTACACCTTC
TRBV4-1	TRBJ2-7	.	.	CASSQQGGVYEQYF	TGCGCCAGCAGCCAACAGGGAGGTGTCTACGAGCAGTACTTC
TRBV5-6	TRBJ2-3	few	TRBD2	CASSELAGPTTDTQYF	TGTGCCAGCAGCGAACTAGCGGGCCCTACCACAGATACGCAGTATTTT
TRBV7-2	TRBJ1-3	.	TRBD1	CASSFAGTGAGNTIYF	TGTGCCAGCAGCTTTGCCGGGACAGGGGCTGGAAACACCATATATTTT
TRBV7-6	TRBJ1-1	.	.	CASSISGIPATEAFF	TGTGCCAGCAGCATTTCGGGGATCCCCGCCACTGAAGCTTTCTTT
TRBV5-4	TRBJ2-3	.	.	CASSLAPGAITDTQYF	TGTGCCAGCAGCCTCGCTCCAGGGGCGATTACAGATACGCAGTATTTT
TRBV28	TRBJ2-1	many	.	CASSGFNEQFF	TGTGCCAGCAGTGGCTTCAATGAGCAGTTCTTC
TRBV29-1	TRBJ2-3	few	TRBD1	CSSAKTETGRTQYF	TGCAGCTCCGCGAAAACAGAGACAGGGCGTACGCAGTATTTT
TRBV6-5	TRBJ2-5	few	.	CASSYYPGGRQYF	TGTGCCAGCAGTTACTACCCGGGGGGCAGGCAGTACTTC
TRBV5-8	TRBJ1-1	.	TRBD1	CASSLGDRAENTEAFF	TGTGCCAGCAGCTTGGGGGACAGGGCTGAGAACACTGAAGCTTTCTTT
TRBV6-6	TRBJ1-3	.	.	CASTRGDVYTIYF	TGTGCCAGCACTCGAGGGGACGTGTACACCATATATTTT
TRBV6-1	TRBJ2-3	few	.	CASSVLPIPPEGTDTQYF	TGTGCCAGCAGTGTCCTACCCATTCCTCCGGAGGGCACAGATACGCAGTATTTT
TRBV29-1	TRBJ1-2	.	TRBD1	CSVEIGQGRDGYTF	TGCAGCGTTGAAATAGGACAGGGTCGGGATGGCTACACCTTC
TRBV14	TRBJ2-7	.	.	CASSLIPGHYEQYF	TGTGCCAGCAGCCTGATCCCGGGACACTACGAGCAGTACTTC
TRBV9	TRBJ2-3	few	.	CASSKTRNSDTQYF	TGTGCCAGCAGCAAGACCCGGAACTCAGATACGCAGTATTTT
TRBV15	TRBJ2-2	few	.	CATSSPIWGVGELFF	TGTGCCACCAGCAGCCCTATCTGGGGGGTCGGGGAGCTGTTTTTT
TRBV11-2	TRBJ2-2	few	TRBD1	CASSPGDSYTGELFF	TGTGCCAGCAGCCCCGGGGACAGCTACACCGGGGAGCTGTTTTTT
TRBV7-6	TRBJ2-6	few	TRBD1	CASSPTGVSGANVLTF	TGTGCCAGCAGCCCAACAGGGGTCTCTGGGGCCAACGTCCTGACTTTC
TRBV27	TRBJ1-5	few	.	CASRGGGYSNQPQHF	TGTGCCAGCAGGGGCGGTGGCTATAGCAATCAGCCCCAGCATTTT
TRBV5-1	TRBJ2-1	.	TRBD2	CASSLRVAGGNNEQFF	TGCGCCAGCAGCTTGAGAGTAGCGGGGGGGAACAATGAGCAGTTCTTC
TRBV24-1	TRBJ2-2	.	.	CATSDANSGTHTGELFF	TGTGCCACCAGTGATGCTAACTCCGGGACTCACACCGGGGAGCTGTTTTTT
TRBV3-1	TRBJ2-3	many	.	CASSRESGRNTQYF	TGTGCCAGCAGCCGCGAGTCGGGGCGGAATACGCAGTATTTT
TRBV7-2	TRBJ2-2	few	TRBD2	CASTPAGAGELFF	TGTGCCAGCACCCCGGCGGGGGCCGGGGAGCTGTTTTTT
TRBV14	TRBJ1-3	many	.	CASSQGLSGNTIYF	TGTGCCAGCAGCCAGGGACTCTCTGGAAACACCATATATTTT
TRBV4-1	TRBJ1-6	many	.	CASSQEPSGYSPLHF	TGCGCCAGCAGCCAAGAACCATCGGGGTATTCACCCCTCCACTTT
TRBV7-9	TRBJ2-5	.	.	CASSQPPRWWTQETQYF	TGTGCCAGCAGCCAGCCCCCCCGATGGTGGACACAAGAGACCCAGTACTTC
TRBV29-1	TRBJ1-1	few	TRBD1	CSAGTGIMNTEAFF	TGCAGCGCTGGGACAGGGATTATGAACACTGAAGCTTTCTTT
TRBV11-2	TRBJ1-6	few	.	CASSSSPGAVRNSPLHF	TGTGCCAGCAGCTCCAGCCCCGGTGCAGTACGAAATTCACCCCTCCACTTT
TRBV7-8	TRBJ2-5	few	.	CASSPPVRTQYF	TGTGCCAGCAGCCCGCCAGTGAGGACCCAGTACTTC
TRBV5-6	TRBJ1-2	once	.	CASSLGPTWTGSNYGYTF	TGTGCCAGCAGCCTCGGACCCACCTGGACTGGATCTAACTATGGCTACACCTTC
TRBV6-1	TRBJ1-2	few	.	CASSEWWGNYGYTF	TGTGCCAGCAGTGAATGGTGGGGGAACTATGGCTACACCTTC
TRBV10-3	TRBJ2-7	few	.	CAISGGTLYEQYF	TGTGCCATCAGTGGGGGGACCCTCTACGAGCAGTACTTC
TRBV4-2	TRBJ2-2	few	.	CASSQEAPDNTGELFF	TGTGCCAGCAGCCAAGAGGCACCGGATAACACCGGGGAGCTGTTTTTT
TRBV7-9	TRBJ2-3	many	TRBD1	CASSTWGTGTNTQYF	TGTGCCAGCAGCACGTGGGGGACAGGGACCAATACGCAGTATTTT
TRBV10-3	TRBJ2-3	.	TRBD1	CAIRGDRGTDTQYF	TGTGCCATCAGGGGGGACAGGGGGACAGATACGCAGTATTTT
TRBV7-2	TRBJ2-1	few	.	CASTATIHNEQFF	TGTGCCAGCACGGCGACTATTCACAATGAGCAGTTCTTC
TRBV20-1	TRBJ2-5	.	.	CSARPLGAPETQYF	TGCAGTGCTAGGCCCCTGGGAGCGCCGGAGACCCAGTACTTC
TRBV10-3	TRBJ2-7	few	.	CAIREDNSYEQYF	TGTGCCATCAGGGAGGACAACTCCTACGAGCAGTACTTC
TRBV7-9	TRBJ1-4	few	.	CASAGTQEKLFF	TGTGCCTCTGCCGGGACACAAGAAAAACTGTTTTTT
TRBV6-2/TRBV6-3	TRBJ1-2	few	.	CASSRVNYGYTF	TGTGCCAGCAGCCGGGTGAACTATGGCTACACCTTC
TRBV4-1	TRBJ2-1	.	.	CASSLTSAGSFYNEQFF	TGCGCCAGCAGCCTCACCTCTGCGGGGAGTTTCTACAATGAGCAGTTCTTC